Following are 30 T cell receptor beta chains from one sample sequenced in a study of cytomegalovirus exposure and HLA in healthy donors (dated 2017 in TCRdb). Library preparation was by the immunoSEQ multiplex PCR assay. For the multiplex PCR, a mixture combining 60 forward primers for TCR Vbeta segments and 13 reverse primers for TCR Jbeta segments was used. TCRdb re-hosts the immuneACCESS table, in-frame sequences only. Its copies lack some clones; in the studies checked, an unresolved V gene accounts for under half of them, and the cause for the rest is not known. In all, the sample holds some 200,000 clones, and approximately 79% of those were seen once. The biggest ten clones account for 1.5% to 2% of the sample. The sequenced sample was PBMCs. These receptors all stem from a man in his fifties or sixties in good health and CMV-seronegative.

The sample holds a few counts of this clone. This sequence joins TRBV11-2 and TRBJ2-7; 11 positions agree with TRBD2. The junction had 13 bases not matched to a gene; V was cut back by 1 base and J by 2 bases. This CDR3 is built from 19 residues. CDR1 is SGHAT, CDR2 FQNNGV, per germline. The DNA for the CDR3 is TGTGCCAGCAGCTTAGCGGCCCCCACTAGCGGGAGAAAAGCCTACGAGCAGTACTTC. As protein: CASSLAAPTSGRKAYEQYF.

The chain carries TRBV28 and TRBJ2-1, with TRBD2 identical over 12 bases. CDR1 MDHEN and CDR2 SYDVKM come from the germline V gene. V lost 6 bases, J lost 4 bases, and 22 bases stayed unmatched. The CDR3 loop spans 21 amino acids. The CDR3 nucleotides are TGTGCCAGCAGGCACAGTCTAGGCAGGGCACGACTAGCGGGAGAGTACAATGAGCAGTTCTTC. Amino acids: CASRHSLGRARLAGEYNEQFF.

The CDR3 loop reads CASSRGQGALNTEAFF. DNA of the CDR3: TGCGCCAGCAGTCGGGGACAGGGGGCTTTAAACACTGAAGCTTTCTTT. This rearrangement joins TRBV4-1 to TRBJ1-1, with 12 nucleotides matching TRBD1. V gave up 6 bases and J gave up 2 bases; unmatched junction bases: 7. This CDR3 has 16 amino acids. The germline V gene encodes CDR1 MGHRA and CDR2 YSYEKL.

V usage is TRBV19 and J usage is TRBJ2-1; 8 bases align to TRBD2. In germline, CDR1 is LNHDA, CDR2 SQIVND (reference sequence). The CDR3 is 16 residues long. With V trimmed by 2 bases and J by 4 bases, 7 bases remained unmatched. The DNA of the CDR3 is TGTGCCAGTAGTATATCTAGCGGGTCCCCTTACAATGAGCAGTTCTTC. Amino acids: CASSISSGSPYNEQFF.

The chain links TRBV5-4 to TRBJ2-3; TRBD2 matches at 7 bases. Germline values: CDR1 SGHNT, CDR2 YYREEE (reference sequence). The CDR3 spans 15 residues. The J segment lost 1 base and the V segment lost 2 bases, leaving 4 bases of the junction unmatched. The CDR3 sequence: CASSFLAVRTDTQYF. The CDR3 nucleotides are TGTGCCAGCAGCTTCCTAGCGGTACGCACAGATACGCAGTATTTT. The complete variable domain, with remaining parts taken from reference TRBV5-4 and TRBJ2-3, reads ETGVTQSPTHLIKTRGQQVTLRCSSQSGHNTVSWYQQALGQGPQFIFQYYREEENGRGNFPPRFSGLQFPNYSSELNVNALELDDSALYLCASSFLAVRTDTQYFGPGTRLTVL.

The J gene is TRBJ2-5, the V gene TRBV28, with 9 positions matching TRBD2. With V trimmed by 7 bases and J by 4 bases, 7 bases remained unmatched. The CDR3 runs to 14 residues. CDR1 and CDR2 (germline): MDHEN, SYDVKM. The CDR3 bases are TGTGCCAGCACCAATAGCGGGAGAATAGAGACCCAGTACTTC. Encoded protein: CASTNSGRIETQYF.

The V and J genes are TRBV5-4 and TRBJ2-4, with TRBD2 matching over 12 bases. This CDR3 spans 15 amino acids. After removal of 2 bases from V and 8 bases from J, the junction contained 5 bases not matched to a gene. CDR1 is SGHNT and CDR2 is YYREEE in the germline V gene (reference sequence). The CDR3 DNA follows: TGTGCCAGCAGCTTACCGACTAGCGGGAGTGACATTCAGTACTTC. Translation gives CASSLPTSGSDIQYF. Based on the CDR3 plus reference TRBV5-4 and TRBJ2-4, the full variable domain is ETGVTQSPTHLIKTRGQQVTLRCSSQSGHNTVSWYQQALGQGPQFIFQYYREEENGRGNFPPRFSGLQFPNYSSELNVNALELDDSALYLCASSLPTSGSDIQYFGAGTRLSVL.

This clone was detected only a few times. The V gene is TRBV25-1, the J gene TRBJ2-1; no firm D call. CDR1 is MGHDK, CDR2 SYGVNS, per germline. This CDR3 has 8 residues. V lost 3 bases and J lost 16, with 4 bases in between. For the CDR3, the DNA is TGTGCCAGCAGTGATGGCTTCTTC. Translation gives CASSDGFF.

This chain connects TRBV6-6 to TRBJ2-2; 7 bases line up with TRBD2. After removal of 2 bases from V and 10 bases from J, the junction contained 1 base not matched to a gene. The CDR3 totals 12 residues. Germline V CDR1 and CDR2: MNHNY, SVGAGI (reference sequence). This CDR3 reads CASSYEREELFF. CDR3 DNA: TGTGCCAGCAGTTACGAGCGGGAGGAGCTGTTTTTT.

The chain carries TRBV6-1 and TRBJ1-5, with D hard to call. The CDR3 loop spans 14 amino acids. The V end was cut by 6 bases, the J end by 2 bases, with 11 bases between. Germline values: CDR1 MNHNS, CDR2 SASEGT. Here the CDR3 DNA reads TGTGCCAGCAGCCCTCAGCGGGGCAATCAGCCCCAGCATTTT. This encodes CASSPQRGNQPQHF.

V usage is TRBV15 and J usage is TRBJ1-5; 9 bases align to TRBD1. The germline V gene has CDR1 LNHNV and CDR2 YYDKDF (reference sequence). The V segment lost 4 bases and the J segment 3 bases; nucleotides outside the gene matches: 4. The CDR3 consists of 15 residues. Written as DNA, the CDR3 is TGTGCCACCAGCAAAGGACAGGGGTCCAATCAGCCCCAGCATTTT. Its translation is CATSKGQGSNQPQHF.

J is TRBJ2-7 and V is TRBV30, with 12 bases matching TRBD2. Losses at the gene ends were 2 bases for V and 3 bases for J; bases not matched to a gene: 8. The germline V gene has CDR1 GTSNPN and CDR2 SVGIG (reference sequence). The CDR3 runs 16 residues. CDR3 in DNA: TGTGCCTGGAGTCCCGAGGGGACTAGCGGGTTCTACGAGCAGTACTTC. Translation: CAWSPEGTSGFYEQYF.

The chain recombines TRBV2 with TRBJ1-5; possible D gene TRBD1, 5 bases. From germline, CDR1 is SNHLY and CDR2 FYNNEI. CDR3 length equals 14 residues. Trimming removed 5 bases at V and 4 bases at J, with 12 bases between. CDR3 nucleotides: TGTGCCAGCAGTTCCCAGGGTTGGAATCAGCCCCAGCATTTT. This sequence encodes CASSSQGWNQPQHF.

The rearrangement uses TRBV25-1 and TRBJ2-5; D remains ambiguous. Trimming removed 3 bases at V and 5 bases at J, with 10 bases between. The CDR3 totals 13 residues. CDR1 is MGHDK, CDR2 SYGVNS, per germline. CDR3 loop: CASSDQVRETQYF. CDR3 in DNA: TGTGCCAGCAGTGACCAAGTCAGGGAGACCCAGTACTTC. The complete variable domain, with remaining parts taken from reference TRBV25-1 and TRBJ2-5, reads EADIYQTPRYLVIGTGKKITLECSQTMGHDKMYWYQQDPGMELHLIHYSYGVNSTEKGDLSSESTVSRIRTEHFPLTLESARPSHTSQYLCASSDQVRETQYFGPGTRLLVL.

The V and J genes are TRBV7-2 and TRBJ2-2, with D perhaps matching TRBD2 (6 bases). The CDR3 contains 16 residues. The germline V gene encodes CDR1 SGHTA and CDR2 FQGNSA. With 6 bases removed from V and 0 bases from J, the gap between germline ends came to 14 bases. The CDR3 region is CASSPRAGTNTGELFF. DNA for the CDR3: TGTGCCAGCAGTCCTAGGGCGGGGACGAACACCGGGGAGCTGTTTTTT.

The CDR3 is CASSLYLGGNTEAFF. The CDR3 nucleotides read TGTGCCAGCAGCTTATATCTAGGGGGAAACACTGAAGCTTTCTTT. The chain joins TRBV11-2 to TRBJ1-1, with D possibly being TRBD1 (6 bases). V was clipped by 2 bases and J by 2 bases, with 12 bases between them. The CDR3 extends over 15 amino acids. From germline, CDR1 is SGHAT and CDR2 FQNNGV. The variable domain in full, completed from reference TRBV11-2 and TRBJ1-1, reads EAGVAQSPRYKIIEKRQSVAFWCNPISGHATLYWYQQILGQGPKLLIQFQNNGVVDDSQLPKDRFSAERLKGVDSTLKIQPAKLEDSAVYLCASSLYLGGNTEAFFGQGTRLTVV.

The chain recombines TRBV19 with TRBJ1-4; the D is unclear. Germline V gives CDR1 LNHDA, CDR2 SQIVND (reference sequence). Trimming shortened V by 6 bases and J by 3 bases, and 14 bases separated the two germline ends. This CDR3 is 15 amino acids long. Here the CDR3 reads CASSLLAVSNEKLFF. For the CDR3, the DNA is TGTGCCAGTAGCCTCCTGGCGGTGTCTAATGAAAAACTGTTTTTT.

This chain links TRBV6-6 with TRBJ2-1; 9 bases map to TRBD2. The germline CDR1 and CDR2 sequences are MNHNY and SVGAGI (reference sequence). The CDR3 length is 15 residues. The junction had 6 bases not matched to a gene; V was cut back by 0 bases and J by 9 bases. CDR3 coding DNA: TGTGCCAGCAGTTACTCCTATAGCGGGAGTAGTGAGCAGTTCTTC. This gives the protein CASSYSYSGSSEQFF.

This chain connects TRBV28 to TRBJ2-1; unclear D gene. With 1 base removed from V and 0 bases from J, the gap between germline ends came to 10 bases. Germline-derived CDR1 and CDR2 are MDHEN and SYDVKM. The CDR3 contains 16 residues. The CDR3 DNA follows: TGTGCCAGCAGTTTATTTGGGCAGAGCTCCTACAATGAGCAGTTCTTC. Translating gives CASSLFGQSSYNEQFF.

This chain connects TRBV25-1 to TRBJ2-1; 8 bases are shared with TRBD2. CDR3 length: 15 residues. The trim removed 4 bases at V and 0 bases at J, leaving 2 bases unmatched. Germline CDR1 is MGHDK and CDR2 is SYGVNS. DNA for the CDR3: TGTGCCAGCAGTGCTCGGGGGGGCTCCTACAATGAGCAGTTCTTC. Protein: CASSARGGSYNEQFF.

This rearrangement joins TRBV7-9 to TRBJ2-7, with 7 nucleotides matching TRBD2. Germline CDR1 reads SEHNR; CDR2 reads FQNEAQ (reference sequence). Trimming removed 2 bases from V and 6 bases from J; junction bases left unmatched: 7. CDR3 length equals 14 residues. The CDR3 spells CASSLSGALSEQYF. The CDR3 DNA reads as TGTGCCAGCAGCTTAAGCGGGGCGCTTTCCGAGCAGTACTTC.

V usage is TRBV30 and J usage is TRBJ1-2; TRBD1 matches 8 bases. Germline CDR1 is GTSNPN and CDR2 is SVGIG (reference sequence). Unmatched junction bases numbered 7, after V lost 0 bases and J lost 1 base. CDR3 length: 16 amino acids. CDR3 coding DNA: TGTGCCTGGAGTGTAATAAACAGGGGGGGTAACTATGGCTACACCTTC. Translating gives CAWSVINRGGNYGYTF.

The chain uses TRBV4-1 and TRBJ1-6, with a possible D match to TRBD1 (5 bases). Deletions cut 1 base from V and 5 bases from J, with 9 bases between. The CDR3 totals 15 residues. The germline V gene has CDR1 MGHRA and CDR2 YSYEKL. The CDR3 is CASSQVDRDNSPLHF. The CDR3 DNA reads TGCGCCAGCAGCCAAGTCGACAGAGATAATTCACCCCTCCACTTT.

V and J are TRBV27 and TRBJ2-1; D unresolved. V lost 4 bases and J lost 4, with 11 bases in between. The germline V gene encodes CDR1 MNHEY and CDR2 SMNVEV (reference sequence). This CDR3 has 14 amino acids. DNA for the CDR3: TGTGCCAGCAGTTCGATCCGACAATACAATGAGCAGTTCTTC. Translation: CASSSIRQYNEQFF.

The V and J genes are TRBV4-2 and TRBJ1-1; D might be TRBD1 (5 bases). The germline V and J ends were trimmed by 4 bases and 6 bases, with 18 bases remaining between them. The CDR3 extends over 15 amino acids. Germline CDR1 is LGHNA and CDR2 is YNFKEQ. CDR3 nucleotide sequence: TGTGCCAGCAGCCCCCAAGAGGGGAGGGGCCCTGAAGCTTTCTTT. This gives the protein CASSPQEGRGPEAFF.

This rearrangement joins TRBV5-1 to TRBJ2-3; 10 bases line up with TRBD1. V trimming: 0 bases; J trimming: 4 bases; junction bases outside the gene matches: 8. Germline V lookup: CDR1 SGHRS, CDR2 YFSETQ. The CDR3 runs to 17 residues. CDR3 nucleotide sequence: TGCGCCAGCAGCTTGGTAGTAGGGACAGGGGTGGCAGATACGCAGTATTTT. Its protein product is CASSLVVGTGVADTQYF.

The chain combines TRBV2 with TRBJ2-7, with TRBD2 identical over 7 bases. The V gene end was trimmed by 7 bases and the J gene end by 3 bases; junction bases not matched to a gene: 9. The CDR3 is made up of 14 amino acids. Germline V gene sequence: CDR1 SNHLY, CDR2 FYNNEI. CDR3 bases: TGTGCCAGCACCAAGGGAGGGGCCCTCTACGAGCAGTACTTC. Translated, it gives CASTKGGALYEQYF.

V is TRBV27 and J is TRBJ2-1; tentatively, D is TRBD2 (5 bases). Germline V gene sequence: CDR1 MNHEY, CDR2 SMNVEV (reference sequence). CDR3 length equals 15 residues. Trimming left V 2 bases short and J 2 bases short, with 10 bases between. The CDR3 spells CASSLLGKTYNEQFF. The CDR3 DNA is TGTGCCAGCAGTTTACTCGGGAAGACCTACAATGAGCAGTTCTTC.

This clone was found a few times. The chain carries TRBV5-1 and TRBJ2-2; 8 positions agree with TRBD1. The germline V gene has CDR1 SGHRS and CDR2 YFSETQ. Trimming removed 4 bases from V and 4 bases from J; junction bases left unmatched: 9. This CDR3 region has 16 residues. CDR3 DNA sequence: TGCGCCAGCAGCGATACCGACAGGGGACGCACCGGGGAGCTGTTTTTT. Its translation is CASSDTDRGRTGELFF.

This chain links TRBV10-3 with TRBJ2-1; perhaps TRBD1 as D (5 bases). V was clipped by 7 bases and J by 5 bases, with 15 bases between them. The CDR3 is 14 residues long. The germline V gene encodes CDR1 ENHRY and CDR2 SYGVKD. The CDR3 region has the DNA TGTGCCATCAATCCAGGGTGGTCCGACAATGAGCAGTTCTTC. Residues: CAINPGWSDNEQFF.